A selection of T cell receptor beta chains follows, all from one sample in a study of T cells in Graves' hyperthyroidism and ophthalmopathy. TCRdb processed the multiplex PCR reads anew with MiXCR; each CDR3 protein has one entry. The top ten hold around 3.5% of the sample, which has approximately 620,000 distinct CDR3 sequences, around 16% seen once. Sequenced: blood. The receptor set was obtained from a woman aged 40 to 55 with Graves' ophthalmopathy. The CDR3 runs from the conserved cysteine through the conserved F or W. The D gene is left open where the match is weak. Expanded clones are given a class, and other clones once, few, many or no size at all.

J: TRBJ2-7; V: TRBV7-6; size: -; D: -; DNA: TGTGCCAGCAGCTTAGTTTCCGGGTTAGCCTACGAGCAGTACTTC; CDR3: CASSLVSGLAYEQYF
J: TRBJ2-7; V: TRBV6-2/TRBV6-3; size: many; D: TRBD1; DNA: TGTGCCAGCAGCTCATACAGGGGCGCTTCCTACGAGCAGTACTTC; CDR3: CASSSYRGASYEQYF
J: TRBJ1-1; V: TRBV5-1; size: few; D: -; DNA: TGCGCCAGCAGCTCCTCAAGGGGCCACCCGGTGGGGGATGAAGCTTTCTTT; CDR3: CASSSSRGHPVGDEAFF
J: TRBJ2-1; V: TRBV20-1; size: -; D: -; DNA: TGCAGTGCTAGAGATGGTCCCGAATACAATGAGCAGTTCTTC; CDR3: CSARDGPEYNEQFF
J: TRBJ2-3; V: TRBV3-1; size: many; D: TRBD2; DNA: TGTGCCAGCAGCCAGGGACTAGCGGGAGGAACTACGCAGTATTTT; CDR3: CASSQGLAGGTTQYF
J: TRBJ2-5; V: TRBV2; size: many; D: -; DNA: TGTGCCAGCAGTGACCGGACTAACCAAGAGACCCAGTACTTC; CDR3: CASSDRTNQETQYF
J: TRBJ2-2; V: TRBV20-1; size: few; D: TRBD2; DNA: TGCAGTGCTAGAGATATGGCGGGAGCCTCCAACACCGGGGAGCTGTTTTTT; CDR3: CSARDMAGASNTGELFF
J: TRBJ1-1; V: TRBV12-3/TRBV12-4; size: many; D: -; DNA: TGTGCCAGCAGCCCGCAAGGGGGTCGGAACGCTTTCTTT; CDR3: CASSPQGGRNAFF
J: TRBJ1-1; V: TRBV30; size: -; D: TRBD1; DNA: TGTGCCTGCGCCGGGACAGGAGAGGGAACTGAAGCTTTCTTT; CDR3: CACAGTGEGTEAFF
J: TRBJ1-1; V: TRBV5-1; size: many; D: TRBD1; DNA: TGCGCCAGCAGCACTCGGACAGGGGGGTCTGAAGCTTTCTTT; CDR3: CASSTRTGGSEAFF
J: TRBJ1-4; V: TRBV5-1; size: -; D: TRBD1; DNA: TGCGCCAGCAGGAGAACCCCGACAGGGGAAGAAAAACTGTTTTTT; CDR3: CASRRTPTGEEKLFF
J: TRBJ2-5; V: TRBV27; size: many; D: -; DNA: TGTGCCAGCAGTTTACGGGGGCTAGCGACCAGGCAAGAGACCCAGTACTTC; CDR3: CASSLRGLATRQETQYF
J: TRBJ1-3; V: TRBV5-1; size: few; D: -; DNA: TGCGCCAGCAGCCCCGGGACAACAGGAAACACCATATATTTT; CDR3: CASSPGTTGNTIYF
J: TRBJ2-4; V: TRBV6-1; size: -; D: TRBD2; DNA: TGTGCCAGCAGCCGTTCCAAGCGGGAAATAAAAAACATTCAGTACTTC; CDR3: CASSRSKREIKNIQYF
J: TRBJ1-5; V: TRBV19; size: few; D: TRBD1; DNA: TGTGCCAGTAGTGAGGGACAGAAGAATTTTCAGCCCCAGCATTTT; CDR3: CASSEGQKNFQPQHF
J: TRBJ2-1; V: TRBV5-1; size: many; D: -; DNA: TGCGCCAGCAGCTTGCTGGGGGGAGAAGGGAGTGAGCAGTTCTTC; CDR3: CASSLLGGEGSEQFF
J: TRBJ2-3; V: TRBV20-1; size: many; D: TRBD2; DNA: TGCAGTGCCATTAGCGGGACGGGCGGGTATACGCAGTATTTT; CDR3: CSAISGTGGYTQYF
J: TRBJ1-3; V: TRBV7-2; size: -; D: -; DNA: TGTGCCAGCAGCATTGACGGAAACTCTGGAAACACCATATATTTT; CDR3: CASSIDGNSGNTIYF
J: TRBJ2-2; V: TRBV30; size: -; D: TRBD1; DNA: TGTGCCTGGAGCGGGACAGGGGTTTCCGGGGAGCTGTTTTTT; CDR3: CAWSGTGVSGELFF
J: TRBJ2-1; V: TRBV5-6; size: -; D: TRBD2; DNA: TGTGCCAGCAGCCCCTCGGGGGGGTCACTGTTCTTC; CDR3: CASSPSGGSLFF
J: TRBJ1-2; V: TRBV3-1; size: -; D: -; DNA: TGTGCCAGCAGCAAACAGGCTAGCGGCTACACCTTC; CDR3: CASSKQASGYTF
J: TRBJ2-7; V: TRBV6-1; size: -; D: TRBD1; DNA: TGTGCCAGCAGTAGGACAGGTTTCGCCTACGAGCAGTACTTC; CDR3: CASSRTGFAYEQYF
J: TRBJ2-5; V: TRBV7-9; size: many; D: -; DNA: TGTGCCAGCAGCTTAGCGGGACGGGAGAGTGAGACCCAGTACTTC; CDR3: CASSLAGRESETQYF
J: TRBJ2-3; V: TRBV11-2; size: many; D: -; DNA: TGTGCCAGCAGCCTCCATGACACTACGCAGTATTTT; CDR3: CASSLHDTTQYF
J: TRBJ2-1; V: TRBV19; size: -; D: -; DNA: TGTGCCAGTAGTATGCATGGGGGGCCGGCCTACAATGAGCAGTTCTTC; CDR3: CASSMHGGPAYNEQFF
J: TRBJ2-7; V: TRBV6-2/TRBV6-3; size: many; D: -; DNA: TGTGCCAGCAGTTACGAGACAAACTACGAGCAGTACTTC; CDR3: CASSYETNYEQYF
J: TRBJ1-6; V: TRBV5-1; size: few; D: -; DNA: TGCGCCAGCAGCTTGAATCCCCAGGCTAATTCACCCCTCCACTTT; CDR3: CASSLNPQANSPLHF
J: TRBJ1-1; V: TRBV20-1; size: many; D: -; DNA: TGCAGTGCTAATTATGAGGGACGTGAAGCTTTCTTT; CDR3: CSANYEGREAFF
J: TRBJ2-3; V: TRBV24-1; size: many; D: -; DNA: TGTGCCACCGGCTCAGGGGCGGGGTCCTCAGATACGCAGTATTTT; CDR3: CATGSGAGSSDTQYF
J: TRBJ2-5; V: TRBV30; size: -; D: -; DNA: TGTGCCTGGATGGGGCGGCGGCAGCAAGAGACCCAGTACTTC; CDR3: CAWMGRRQQETQYF
J: TRBJ1-2; V: TRBV10-3; size: -; D: TRBD1; DNA: TGTGCCACCCTCGACAGGGGCTATGGCTACACCTTC; CDR3: CATLDRGYGYTF
J: TRBJ1-4; V: TRBV14; size: -; D: -; DNA: TGTGCCAGCAGCCACCAGACAGGTTCTAATGAAAAACTGTTTTTT; CDR3: CASSHQTGSNEKLFF